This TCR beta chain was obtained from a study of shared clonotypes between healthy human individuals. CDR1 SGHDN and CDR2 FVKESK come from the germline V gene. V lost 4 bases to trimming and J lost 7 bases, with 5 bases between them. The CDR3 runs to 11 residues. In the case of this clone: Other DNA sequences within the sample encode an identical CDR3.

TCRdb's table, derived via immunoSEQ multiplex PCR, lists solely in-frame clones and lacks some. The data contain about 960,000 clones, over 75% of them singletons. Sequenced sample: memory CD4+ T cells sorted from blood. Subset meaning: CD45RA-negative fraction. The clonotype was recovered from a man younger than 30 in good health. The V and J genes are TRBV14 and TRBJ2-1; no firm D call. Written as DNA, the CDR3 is TGTGCCAGCAGCCGTTATAATGAGCAGTTCTTC. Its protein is CASSRYNEQFF.